A selection of T cell receptor beta chains follows, all from one sample in a study of shared T cell receptors in the human thymus. Generated by immunoSEQ multiplex PCR, the TCRdb table keeps only in-frame clones and is missing some. The sample carries some 400,000 clones, 85% to 95% recorded once. The sample consisted of thymocytes. Receptors were obtained from a human donor. The CDR3 runs from the conserved cysteine through the conserved F or W.

TRBJ1-4	TRBV6-1	CASSDLLARREKLFF
TRBJ2-1	TRBV28	CASSLCRPRGGTYNEQFF
TRBJ2-1	TRBV2	CASSTGLAVSSYNEQFF
TRBJ2-7	TRBV9	CASSAGTGKGYEQYF
TRBJ1-2	TRBV20-1	CSLPLGYGYTF
TRBJ1-5	TRBV7-8	CASSYDRGKGQPQHF
TRBJ2-7	TRBV4-3	CASSQAGTPDHEQYF
TRBJ2-2	TRBV6-1	CASREPGRHTGELFF
TRBJ2-1	TRBV5-6	CASIYSGGEQFF
TRBJ1-5	TRBV12-5	CASGFPSDRAKGSNQPQHF
TRBJ2-2	TRBV19	CASSPWDGYYTGELFF
TRBJ2-1	TRBV28	CASSFVAIVLGGGSSYNEQFF
TRBJ2-5	TRBV5-1	CASSDYRGGVETQYF
TRBJ1-2	TRBV13	CASSFSDSYGYTF
TRBJ2-3	TRBV18	CASSPRYSDTQYF
TRBJ1-1	TRBV27	CASSISQGVRNTEAFF
TRBJ2-1	TRBV2	CASSVGEERESRYNEQFF
TRBJ2-7	TRBV7-2	CASSTDLGEQYF
TRBJ2-1	TRBV7-3	CASSLCPPVPVLQYNEQFF
TRBJ2-7	TRBV11-1	CASSLNIRWPSSYEQYF
TRBJ1-5	TRBV15	CATGDASNQPQHF
TRBJ2-5	TRBV5-1	CASRPAVGARKETQYF
TRBJ1-5	TRBV18	CASSPGGVYSNQPQHF
TRBJ1-1	TRBV27	CASSTRGQALNTEAFF
TRBJ2-1	TRBV18	CASSPRSRQGYNEQFF
TRBJ2-7	TRBV10-2	CASMEREPEQYF
TRBJ2-3	TRBV5-4	CASTPGRSSTDTQYF
TRBJ2-7	TRBV18	CASSPADEQYF
TRBJ1-5	TRBV27	CASSSDRGSNQPQHF
TRBJ2-1	TRBV11-2	CASSLPPGPSYNEQFF
TRBJ2-1	TRBV19	CASTDEGYEQFF